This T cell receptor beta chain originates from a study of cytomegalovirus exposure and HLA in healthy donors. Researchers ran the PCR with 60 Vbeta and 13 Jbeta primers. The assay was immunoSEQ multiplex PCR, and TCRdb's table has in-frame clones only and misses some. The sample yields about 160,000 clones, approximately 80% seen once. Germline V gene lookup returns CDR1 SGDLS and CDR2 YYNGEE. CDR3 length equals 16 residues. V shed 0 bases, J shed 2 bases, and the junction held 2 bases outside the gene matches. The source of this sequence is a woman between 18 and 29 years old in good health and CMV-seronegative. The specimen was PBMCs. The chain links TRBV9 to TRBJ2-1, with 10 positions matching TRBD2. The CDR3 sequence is CASSVVLAGAYNEQFF. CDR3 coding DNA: TGTGCCAGCAGCGTAGTGCTAGCGGGAGCCTACAATGAGCAGTTCTTC.